What follows are 5 T cell receptor beta chains derived from one specimen sequenced in a study of T cell responses to AZD1222 COVID-19 vaccine. Here immunoSEQ multiplex PCR was the method, and the copy in TCRdb shows in-frame clones only, minus some. The data show more than 140,000 clones, about 89% seen once. Sequencing was performed on peripheral blood, taken on day 0 of AZD1222 vaccination. These receptors originate from an adult in good health.

V and J are TRBV27 and TRBJ1-3; tentative D call: TRBD1 (5 bases). The CDR3 is 15 amino acids. The V gene lost 4 bases and the J gene lost 4 bases, with 14 bases spanning the gap. Germline loops: CDR1 MNHEY, CDR2 SMNVEV (reference sequence). CDR3 bases: TGTGCCAGCAGTTATCGGGGGTGGGGAGGAAACACCATATATTTT. It yields the protein CASSYRGWGGNTIYF.

This sequence joins TRBV27 and TRBJ1-6, with D unresolved. The germline V and J ends were trimmed by 8 bases and 0 bases, with 17 bases remaining between them. The CDR3 consists of 17 residues. In germline, CDR1 is MNHEY, CDR2 SMNVEV (reference sequence). The CDR3 is CASGFNIRSSYNSPLHF. The CDR3 DNA is TGTGCCAGCGGCTTTAACATACGAAGCTCCTATAATTCACCCCTCCACTTT.

The rearrangement links TRBV2 to TRBJ1-1; D gene unclear. The germline V gene encodes CDR1 SNHLY and CDR2 FYNNEI. V dropped 2 bases and J dropped 6 bases, with 13 bases sitting between them. There are 14 residues in the CDR3. CDR3 in amino acids: CASSERELGAEAFF. CDR3 nucleotide sequence: TGTGCCAGCAGTGAAAGGGAGCTCGGGGCTGAAGCTTTCTTT.

V and J are TRBV5-1 and TRBJ1-2; 10 nucleotides align to TRBD1. Trimming at V came to 3 bases and at J to 4 bases, leaving 3 bases not matched to a gene. Germline V gene lookup returns CDR1 SGHRS and CDR2 YFSETQ. The CDR3 is 14 amino acids. The CDR3: CASSWDRGSYGYTF. The CDR3 region has the DNA TGCGCCAGCAGCTGGGACAGGGGCTCCTATGGCTACACCTTC.

This chain joins TRBV25-1 and TRBJ1-1, with D tentatively TRBD1 (6 bases). Trimming removed 7 bases at V and 5 bases at J, with 11 bases between. Looked up from germline, CDR1 is MGHDK and CDR2 is SYGVNS. This CDR3 has 12 amino acids. The CDR3 protein is CASTLTGTEAFF. The CDR3 nucleotides are TGTGCCAGCACCTTAACAGGGACTGAAGCTTTCTTT.